These 19 T cell receptor beta chains share one sample of origin, sequenced in a study of T cell repertoires in cytomegalovirus infection. TCRdb recomputed calls from the reads with MiXCR, one row per CDR3 protein. The sample consists of more than 250,000 distinct CDR3 sequences, about an eighth of them appearing once. The sequenced sample consisted of PBMCs. These receptors were taken from a human donor in good health (CMV status not recorded). Some clones in this sample may be carry-over from other donors' samples.

V usage is TRBV6-2 or TRBV6-3 and J usage is TRBJ1-3, with 10 bases identical to TRBD1. Germline CDR1 is MNHEY and CDR2 is SVGEGT. V dropped 7 bases and J dropped 0; count of bases not matched to a gene: 15. The CDR3 extends over 19 amino acids. The CDR3 DNA is TGTGCCAGCAACAGAGGGACAGGGGCCGCCACGCGCTCTGGAAACACCATATATTTT. The encoded protein is CASNRGTGAATRSGNTIYF.

The chain carries TRBV18 and TRBJ2-7, with 8 bases that match TRBD2. The CDR3 totals 15 residues. The germline V gene has CDR1 KGHSH and CDR2 LQKENI. J gave up 0 bases and V 2 bases, and 3 bases lay outside the gene matches. In nucleotides, the CDR3 is TGTGCCAGCTCACCAATAGCGGGGAGCTCCTACGAGCAGTACTTC. Its translation: CASSPIAGSSYEQYF. Filled out from reference TRBV18 and TRBJ2-7, the complete variable domain reads NAGVMQNPRHLVRRRGQEARLRCSPMKGHSHVYWYRQLPEEGLKFMVYLQKENIIDESGMPKERFSAEFPKEGPSILRIQQVVRGDSAAYFCASSPIAGSSYEQYFGPGTRLTVT.

This clonotype was seen many times. The chain carries TRBV14 and TRBJ2-5, with no clear D. Germline CDR1 reads SGHDN; CDR2 reads FVKESK. The CDR3 contains 15 residues. Trimming cost V 0 bases and J 5 bases, with 13 bases left between them. Here the CDR3 DNA reads TGTGCCAGCAGCCAAGATTCTTGGGCCGGGGAGACCCAGTACTTC. It specifies CASSQDSWAGETQYF.

This clonotype was detected ten times or more. This sequence joins TRBV24-1 and TRBJ2-3; D call uncertain. The CDR3 runs to 14 residues. V was pared by 4 bases and J by 2 bases, with 9 bases between. Germline CDR1 is KGHDR and CDR2 is SFDVKD. The CDR3 loop reads CATSDPAYTDTQYF. Written as DNA, the CDR3 is TGTGCCACCAGTGACCCCGCCTACACAGATACGCAGTATTTT.

This clonotype was seen a few times. V is TRBV5-4 and J is TRBJ1-1; tentatively, D is TRBD1 (6 bases). V was shortened by 0 bases and J by 1 base, with 10 bases between the two germline ends. CDR3 length equals 15 residues. Germline CDR1 reads SGHNT; CDR2 reads YYREEE (reference sequence). This chain's CDR3 is CASSLGRGWNTEAFF. The CDR3 DNA reads as TGTGCCAGCAGCTTGGGTAGGGGGTGGAACACTGAAGCTTTCTTT.

This clonotype was observed at least ten times. This chain connects TRBV12-3 or TRBV12-4 to TRBJ1-4, with D maybe TRBD1 (5 bases). V dropped 1 base and J dropped 8 bases, with 14 bases sitting between them. This CDR3 spans 15 amino acids. CDR3: CASSLGRGQTEKLFF. CDR3 coding DNA: TGTGCCAGCAGTTTAGGGAGGGGTCAAACCGAAAAACTGTTTTTT.

At least ten counts were recorded for this clonotype. The chain uses TRBV7-2 and TRBJ2-7; 11 bases map to TRBD1. With V trimmed by 6 bases and J by 2 bases, 9 bases remained unmatched. Germline V lookup: CDR1 SGHTA, CDR2 FQGNSA. There are 16 residues in the CDR3. This CDR3 reads CASRQPPGQGAYEQYF. CDR3 sequence (DNA): TGTGCCAGCAGACAGCCTCCGGGACAGGGGGCCTACGAGCAGTACTTC.

The J gene is TRBJ1-3, the V gene TRBV11-2, with a tentative D call TRBD1 (5 bases). The CDR3 runs 16 residues. From germline, CDR1 is SGHAT and CDR2 FQNNGV. The V end lost 5 bases, the J end lost 3 bases, and 17 bases lay between the germline ends. In DNA form, the CDR3 reads TGTGCCAGCAGCACAACCGGGACGGCAAGTGGAAACACCATATATTTT. Translation: CASSTTGTASGNTIYF.

About this clonotype: The germline gene is not matched at one end of the junction; a read error may be the cause. The CDR3 nucleotides read TGTGCCAGCAGTTCAACAGACAGCTGGGGCGGGAATGAGCAGTCCTTC. Translation gives CASSSTDSWGGNEQSF. This chain connects TRBV12-3 or TRBV12-4 to TRBJ2-1; D is perhaps TRBD2 (6 bases). The CDR3 is 16 residues long.

The sample holds many counts of this clonotype. The chain employs TRBV7-2 and TRBJ1-2; 7 bases are a match to TRBD1. The CDR3 is 15 residues long. The V and J ends lost 2 bases and 3 bases, in that order; junction bases with no gene match: 6. From germline, CDR1 is SGHTA and CDR2 FQGNSA. The CDR3 DNA reads as TGTGCCAGCAGCTTAAGTCCAGGGGGATACTATGGCTACACCTTC. Translated, it gives CASSLSPGGYYGYTF.

This clonotype was seen ten or more times. The chain employs TRBV7-6 and TRBJ2-7; 7 bases map to TRBD2. Germline CDR1 and CDR2: SGHVS and FNYEAQ. J gave up 7 bases and V 5 bases, and 14 bases lay outside the gene matches. The length of the CDR3 is 15 residues. As DNA, the CDR3 is TGTGCCAGCAGCGTCCTGGGGGGGGGGAGGGAAGAGCAGTACTTC. It specifies CASSVLGGGREEQYF.

This chain joins TRBV5-1 and TRBJ2-3; 12 bases align to TRBD2. V shed 3 bases, J shed 8 bases, and the junction held 4 bases outside the gene matches. In germline, CDR1 is SGHRS, CDR2 YFSETQ. The CDR3 loop spans 14 amino acids. Here the CDR3 reads CASSSGLAGRTQYF. CDR3 sequence (DNA): TGCGCCAGCAGCTCCGGACTAGCGGGACGTACGCAGTATTTT.

The table lists this clonotype with a few counts. The chain joins TRBV5-1 to TRBJ1-2; no firm D call. CDR1 is SGHRS and CDR2 is YFSETQ in the germline V gene. Trimming removed 4 bases at V and 4 bases at J, with 11 bases between. The CDR3 sequence is 13 residues long. The CDR3 DNA sequence: TGCGCCAGCAGCATGGACGTCCTCTATGGCTACACCTTC. It codes for CASSMDVLYGYTF.

The rearrangement links TRBV10-3 to TRBJ2-7; TRBD1 is a possible D gene (6 bases). Trimming removed 3 bases at V and 6 bases at J, with 12 bases between. The CDR3 is 13 residues long. The germline CDR1 and CDR2 sequences are ENHRY and SYGVKD. CDR3 DNA sequence: TGTGCCATCAGTGACCTACAGGGATCCGAGCAGTACTTC. Protein product: CAISDLQGSEQYF.

This clonotype has just a few counts. The chain couples TRBV2 to TRBJ1-4; D gene unclear. Germline V gene lookup returns CDR1 SNHLY and CDR2 FYNNEI. The CDR3 loop spans 16 amino acids. V lost 4 bases to trimming and J lost 0 bases, with 12 bases between them. CDR3 sequence: CASSADLGATNEKLFF. The CDR3 region has the DNA TGTGCCAGCAGTGCTGATTTGGGTGCAACTAATGAAAAACTGTTTTTT.

This clonotype was observed a handful of times. The chain uses TRBV18 and TRBJ1-1; 8 nucleotides agree with TRBD1. Losses at the gene ends were 3 bases for V and 1 base for J; bases not matched to a gene: 7. CDR3 length: 16 amino acids. Germline V gene sequence: CDR1 KGHSH, CDR2 LQKENI. The CDR3 region is CASSPSTGEKNTEAFF. Here the CDR3 DNA reads TGTGCCAGCTCACCCTCGACAGGGGAAAAGAACACTGAAGCTTTCTTT.

A few counts support this clonotype. The chain employs TRBV20-1 and TRBJ2-1; 10 nucleotides match TRBD1. V dropped 2 bases and J dropped 2; count of bases not matched to a gene: 3. The CDR3 has 15 amino acids. The germline CDR1 and CDR2 sequences are DFQATT and SNEGSKA (reference sequence). CDR3 nucleotide sequence: TGCAGTGCTAGACCGGACAGGGGGGCCTACAATGAGCAGTTCTTC. Protein: CSARPDRGAYNEQFF.

This chain links TRBV6-2 or TRBV6-3 with TRBJ2-7; 7 bases are a match to TRBD2. Germline V gene data show CDR1 as MNHEY and CDR2 as SVGEGT. V lost 1 base and J lost 2; bases outside the gene matches: 5. This CDR3 has 15 amino acids. CDR3 sequence: CASSYLAGDTYEQYF. The CDR3 nucleotides read TGTGCCAGCAGTTACTTGGCGGGGGATACCTACGAGCAGTACTTC.

Comments on this clonotype: This may be a read error, as it is one base from a much larger clone. The chain recombines TRBV7-1 with TRBJ1-2; D unresolved. TRBV7-1 falls under the ORF class, with uncertain function. The CDR3 sequence is 13 residues long. This CDR3 reads CDSSSRTGYGYTF. CDR3 DNA sequence: TGTGACAGCAGCTCTAGGACGGGCTATGGCTACACCTTC.